Sequencing of this TCR beta chain was carried out in a study of cytomegalovirus exposure and HLA in healthy donors (TCRdb year 2017). Broadly, across the study: According to an earlier analysis of several hundred of the donors, some 180 million T cells yielded 117 million unique TCR beta sequences and approximately 280 Gb of sequence data. About 320 gigabases of sequencing data and roughly 90 million unique TCR sequences were included in an early release covering several hundred HLA-typed donors. Among the roughly 400 genotyped donors, approximately 81% belonged to the genetic ancestry cluster associated with self-reported Caucasian donors. The study aimed to test whether signatures of past pathogen exposure could be identified by cataloging public T cell receptors. Using immunosequencing, the study profiled T cell repertoires from about 650 subjects and related those repertoires to cytomegalovirus serostatus. Along with the approximately 700-subject first cohort, a separate validation cohort of around 120 different subjects was used. The study combined high-throughput TCR immunosequencing, statistical association of individual TCRs with disease status, and machine learning to predict cytomegalovirus infection status. To study patterns of TCR occurrence, a later analysis re-analyzed previously published TCR beta repertoires from more than 550 donors and added high-resolution HLA genotyping. Rather than drawing on any new phenotypic data, the later analysis identified candidate immune exposures from TCR beta sequences and the way those sequences occurred across donors. An earlier analysis of fewer than 700 of the donors applied high-throughput TCR beta sequencing to assess whether each TCR beta V gene segment acted as functional or pseudogenic. Donor age, sex, ethnicity and CMV serostatus were compiled alongside the repertoire data. In a later genetic analysis, genome-wide SNP genotypes for about 55% of the roughly 700 donors were used, and that subset was treated as a discovery cohort. Every discovery cohort repertoire had been produced on one sequencing platform. Both class I and class II loci were covered by HLA typing, at four-digit resolution. The number of donors typed differed by locus, with about 629-630 for A, B, C, DRB1 and DQB1, approximately 500 for DQA1, 606 for DPA1, and 400 to 490 for DPB1. About 5 DR-DQ haplotypes were handled as single units for association and clustering, since linkage in the cohort was strong. Across some 400 genotyped donors of the cohort, an average of about 240,000 unique TCR beta nucleotide sequences per donor were sequenced, and roughly a sixth of those sequences were non-productive.

Regarding this clone: Its recognized antigen is unknown. No much larger clonotype is one base removed from it; base qualities were not supplied.

Libraries were constructed by the immunoSEQ multiplex PCR assay. For the multiplex PCR, a mixture combining 60 forward primers for TCR Vbeta segments and 13 reverse primers for TCR Jbeta segments was used. A multiplex PCR assay on genomic DNA amplified the CDR3 region of rearranged TCR beta genes. On the Illumina HiSeq System, the amplified TCR beta libraries were sequenced as 87-base-pair reads. In the source study's methods: A later analysis counted around 72 million unique TCR beta chains across the 650 to 800 repertoires, and some 12 million of these chains were shared by at least two donors. Raw reads were error-corrected and collapsed into unique sequences with a nearest-neighbor algorithm that merged closely related sequences to remove PCR and sequencing errors. To assign V, D and J gene segments, CDR3 sequences were aligned to IMGT reference sequences. Each retained sequence needed at least a six-nucleotide match to both a V gene segment and a J gene segment. Rearrangements were classified as productive when the CDR3 lacked stop codons and remained in frame with V and J, and all other rearrangements were classified as non-productive. CDR3 was defined according to IMGT convention as the region running from the second conserved V-encoded cysteine to the conserved J-encoded phenylalanine. In an earlier analysis of more than 550 of the donors, sequences lacking an unambiguous match to a single V gene segment were excluded. In an earlier analysis of approximately 500 of the donors, a V segment was called functional when productive rearrangements were above 56.7%, and segregating when the standard deviation between donors exceeded 5%. A statistical classification framework was built for diagnosing cytomegalovirus status from the catalog of TCR beta chain sequences. In a later analysis, TCR nucleotide sequences were compared against IMGT/GENE-DB human TR gene sequences so that V and J genes could be assigned. A later analysis assigned CDR3 sequences and most-parsimonious VDJ recombination scenarios with the TCRdist pipeline. In a later analysis, every TCR beta chain was defined by the combination of its CDR3 amino acid sequence and its V-gene family, and reads without a unique V-gene family were dropped. As a way to deal with suspected cross-contamination and a sequencing artifact, a later analysis dropped nearly 600 nucleotide sequences that were highly shared and had low generation probability. A later analysis calculated a clonal expansion index for each public chain from normalized within-repertoire ranks of inferred template counts. In a later analysis, generation probabilities were computed using a VDJ recombination model fitted to out-of-frame rearrangements, and the results were checked against IGoR. A later analysis scored TCR-TCR, TCR-HLA and TCR-CMV co-occurrence with hypergeometric tests, applying a repertoire-size bias correction to TCR pairs. A later analysis estimated false discovery rates by permuting HLA or CMV assignments 20 times. In a later analysis, co-occurring TCRs were grouped with DBSCAN, and TCRdist sequence similarity was added when clustering was performed within HLA-allele-positive subsets. Co-occurrence clustering excluded repertoires with fewer than 30,000 or more than 120,000 public chains, plus five with anomalous nucleotide sharing. Not all clones reach the TCRdb copy of this immuneACCESS table, which keeps in-frame sequences only. Checked studies attribute under half of the gap to unresolved V genes and leave the rest unexplained. The DNA gave D and trimming, while V, J and clone size come from that table. The sample data list 150,000 to 180,000 clones, and about 74% of these were observed just once. The top ten clones comprise 3% to 4% of the sample.

The CDR3 numbers 14 residues from cysteine through phenylalanine. The only DNA kept is the CDR3, 42 bases in frame from the first base. CDR1 and CDR2, looked up from the germline V gene, are MDHEN and SYDVKM. V is pruned by 8 bases and J by 4 bases, leaving 6 bases of the junction without a gene match. Broader findings and caveats from the paper: According to a later analysis, TCR association rates differed among HLA loci, with DRB1 alleles showing the most associated TCRs and HLA-C alleles showing the fewest. A further reported finding was that TCR beta sequences accurately predicted the HLA-A and HLA-B alleles for most subjects in the first cohort. Some IMGT-functional V segments, including TRBV6-2 and TRBV6-3, could not be distinguished by the 87-base-pair reads and were therefore excluded. Because counts were too low, fewer than 20 rarely observed V segments, including chromosome 9 orphons, were excluded from the earlier analysis of some 540 of the donors. In vitro tests confirmed that a few of the cytomegalovirus-associated TCR beta chains recognize cytomegalovirus antigens. In a later analysis, HLA-associated TCR beta chains were found to be more clonally expanded and to have lower generation probabilities than equally common non-associated chains. The sequencing pipeline was judged likely to have produced a cluster of highly shared sequence variants as a technical artifact. While some public TCRs were present in many individuals, most TCR sequences turned up only very rarely across donors. Because HLA typing was missing for some donors at each locus, association tests included only the typed subset. The authors suggested that the approach could potentially be generalized to other disease states and immunological phenotypes. Immune exposure information for the cohort was limited to CMV serostatus. Compared with the roughly 720-donor mean, donors in an Asian-associated ancestry cluster had fewer N-insertions in productive TCRs, according to a later genetic analysis. A later analysis associated approximately 17,000 TCR beta sequences with specific HLA alleles at a false discovery rate of 0.05. Assigning TCR associations to individual alleles was difficult when HLA alleles, especially DR and DQ, strongly co-occurred. Cytomegalovirus status was reported to be diagnosed by the classifier with high specificity and sensitivity in both the original and validation cohorts. According to a later analysis, parvovirus B19, influenza, CMV and Epstein-Barr virus appeared linked to several top co-occurrence clusters. In an earlier analysis of fewer than 750 of the donors, most TCR beta V segments were observed in productive rearrangements about 87% or about 30% of the time, broadly matching IMGT annotations. V-gene and J-gene trimming of TCR beta chains was associated with a missense DCLRE1C variant in a later genetic analysis, and the association was replicated in an independent cohort. Roughly uniform sequencing depth across donors was assumed in presence/absence analyses, although this assumption may not hold. The study listed 150 to 200 TCR beta chains as associated with cytomegalovirus. This cohort had only TCR beta chains sequenced, and the lack of alpha or paired-chain data limited which features could be detected. Correlated functional status among segregating V segments might reflect linkage disequilibrium, but an unknown experimental factor could not be ruled out. According to a later analysis, most CMV-associated TCR beta chains appeared to be HLA-restricted, and the HLA associations seemed to be driven largely by CMV exposure.

The cohort was made up of approximately 670 healthy bone marrow donors. Cohort members were all nominally healthy when sampled, although unrecorded immune exposures were likely present. The donor tested CMV seronegative and was one of the 352 seronegative cohort members. Each donor provided a peripheral blood sample, and peripheral blood mononuclear cells were used for TCR beta sequencing. Genomic DNA extraction from the blood cell samples was performed with the Qiagen DNeasy Blood Extraction Kit. In this chain, TRBV28 is recombined with TRBJ1-3; 9 middle bases align to TRBD1. The sample was PBMCs. The clonotype originates from a woman between 35 and 50 years old in good health and CMV-seronegative. The CDR3 here reads CASSRDRVGNTIYF. In nucleotide form, the sequence is TGTGCCAGCTCCCGGGACAGGGTGGGAAACACCATATATTTT. With the rest looked up from the reference TRBV28 and TRBJ1-3 genes rather than sequenced, the full variable domain is DVKVTQSSRYLVKRTGEKVFLECVQDMDHENMFWYRQDPGLGLRLIYFSYDVKMKEKGDIPEGYSVSREKKERFSLILESASTNQTSMYLCASSRDRVGNTIYFGEGSWLTVV.